This T cell receptor (beta chain) was recorded in a study of tumor-infiltrating lymphocytes in primary liver carcinoma. Study details: Donors underwent surgery for histopathologically diagnosed primary liver carcinoma.

This clonotype was recorded a few times. TCR beta cDNA was prepared out of 500 ng total RNA by means of a constant-region primer. Each TCR beta library was derived from three nested multiplex PCR rounds that employed slightly modified ARM-PCR. TRBV1-TRBV30 forward and Cbeta reverse primers drove the first two roughly 10-cycle rounds. TCRdb reprocessed the multiplex PCR reads with MiXCR, giving one entry per CDR3 protein. Of fewer than 250,000 distinct CDR3 sequences in the sample, around 60% are singletons; the top ten hold roughly 6.8%. Blood RNA came from unsorted whole blood; germline DNA was also extracted. Donors were untreated and chronically infected with HBV. Prior to surgery, about 4 milliliters of peripheral blood were drawn. V lost 3 bases, J lost 1 base, and 11 bases lay in between. Germline CDR1 SGHRS, CDR2 YFSETQ. The CDR3 consists of 15 residues.

The sequenced material came from peripheral blood. The chain carries TRBV5-1 and TRBJ1-3; D is possibly TRBD1 (5 bases). The sequence derives from a woman in her fifties or sixties with primary liver carcinoma and hepatitis B virus infection. The CDR3 nucleotides read TGCGCCAGCAGCTGGGGAGGGGTATCTGGAAACACCATATATTTT. Amino acids: CASSWGGVSGNTIYF.